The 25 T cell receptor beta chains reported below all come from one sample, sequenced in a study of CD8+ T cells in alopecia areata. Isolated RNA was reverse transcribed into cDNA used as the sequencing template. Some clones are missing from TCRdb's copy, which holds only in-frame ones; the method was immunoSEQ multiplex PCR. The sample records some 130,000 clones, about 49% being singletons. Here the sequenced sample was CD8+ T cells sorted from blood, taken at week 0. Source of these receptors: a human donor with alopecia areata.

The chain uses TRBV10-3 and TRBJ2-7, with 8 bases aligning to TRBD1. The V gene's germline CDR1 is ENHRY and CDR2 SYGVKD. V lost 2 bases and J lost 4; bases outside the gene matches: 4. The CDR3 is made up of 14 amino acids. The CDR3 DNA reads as TGTGCCATCAGTGAGGGACAGGGCGAATACGAGCAGTACTTC. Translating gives CAISEGQGEYEQYF.

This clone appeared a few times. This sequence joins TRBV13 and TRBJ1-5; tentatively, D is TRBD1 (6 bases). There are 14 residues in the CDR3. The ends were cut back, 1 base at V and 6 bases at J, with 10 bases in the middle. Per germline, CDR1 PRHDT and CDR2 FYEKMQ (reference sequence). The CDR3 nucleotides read TGTGCCAGCAGCTTAGCAGGGGTTGGTCAGCCCCAGCATTTT. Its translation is CASSLAGVGQPQHF.

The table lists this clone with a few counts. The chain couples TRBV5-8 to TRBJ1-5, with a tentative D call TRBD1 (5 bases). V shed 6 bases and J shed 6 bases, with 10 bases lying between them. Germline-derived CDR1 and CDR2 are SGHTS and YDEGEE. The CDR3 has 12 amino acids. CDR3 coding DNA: TGTGCCAGCACCCTGGGGCTTCAGCCCCAGCATTTT. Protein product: CASTLGLQPQHF.

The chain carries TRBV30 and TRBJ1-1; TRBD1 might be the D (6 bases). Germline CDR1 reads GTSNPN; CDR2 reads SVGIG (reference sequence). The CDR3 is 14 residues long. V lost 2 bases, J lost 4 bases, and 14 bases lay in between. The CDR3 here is CAWSPGQLGTEAFF. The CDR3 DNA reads TGTGCCTGGAGTCCAGGACAGCTGGGCACTGAAGCTTTCTTT.

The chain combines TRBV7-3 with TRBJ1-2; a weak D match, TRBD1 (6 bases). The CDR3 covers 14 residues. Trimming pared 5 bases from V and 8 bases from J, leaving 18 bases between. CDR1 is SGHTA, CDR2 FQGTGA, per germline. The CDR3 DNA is TGTGCCAGCAGCCGAACCGGGGGCCAGGGAGGCTACACCTTC. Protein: CASSRTGGQGGYTF.

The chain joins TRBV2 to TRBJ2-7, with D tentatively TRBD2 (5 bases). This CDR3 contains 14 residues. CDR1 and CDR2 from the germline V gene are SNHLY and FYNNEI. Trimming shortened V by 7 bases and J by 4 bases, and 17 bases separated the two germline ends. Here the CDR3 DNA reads TGTGCCAGCACTACACCCGAGGGCCATTACGAGCAGTACTTC. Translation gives CASTTPEGHYEQYF.

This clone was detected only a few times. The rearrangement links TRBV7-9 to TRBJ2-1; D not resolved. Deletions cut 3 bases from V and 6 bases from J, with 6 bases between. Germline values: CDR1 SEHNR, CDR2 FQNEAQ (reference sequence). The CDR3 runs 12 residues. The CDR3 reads CASSFLSNEQFF. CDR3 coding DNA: TGTGCCAGCAGCTTTTTGTCCAATGAGCAGTTCTTC. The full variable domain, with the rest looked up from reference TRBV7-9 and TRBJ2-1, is DTGVSQNPRHKITKRGQNVTFRCDPISEHNRLYWYRQTLGQGPEFLTYFQNEAQLEKSRLLSDRFSAERPKGSFSTLEIQRTEQGDSAMYLCASSFLSNEQFFGPGTRLTVL.

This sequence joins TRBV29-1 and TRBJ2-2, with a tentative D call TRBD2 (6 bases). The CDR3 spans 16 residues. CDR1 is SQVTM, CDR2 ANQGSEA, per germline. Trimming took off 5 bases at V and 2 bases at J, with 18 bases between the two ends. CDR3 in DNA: TGCAGCGTTTATCTGGTAAAGGGAGGAAACACCGGGGAGCTGTTTTTT. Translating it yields CSVYLVKGGNTGELFF.

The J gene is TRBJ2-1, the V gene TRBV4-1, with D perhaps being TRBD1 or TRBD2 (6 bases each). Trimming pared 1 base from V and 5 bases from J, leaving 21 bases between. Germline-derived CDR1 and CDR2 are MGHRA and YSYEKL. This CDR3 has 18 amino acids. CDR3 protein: CASSQGVGGGMVDNEQFF. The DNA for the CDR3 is TGCGCCAGCAGCCAAGGAGTCGGGGGCGGCATGGTGGACAATGAGCAGTTCTTC.

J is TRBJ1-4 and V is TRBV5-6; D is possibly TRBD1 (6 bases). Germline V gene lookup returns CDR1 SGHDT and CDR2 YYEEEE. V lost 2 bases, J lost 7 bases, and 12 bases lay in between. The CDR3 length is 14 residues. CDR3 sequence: CASSFLGASEKLFF. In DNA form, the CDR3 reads TGTGCCAGCAGCTTCTTGGGGGCAAGTGAAAAACTGTTTTTT.

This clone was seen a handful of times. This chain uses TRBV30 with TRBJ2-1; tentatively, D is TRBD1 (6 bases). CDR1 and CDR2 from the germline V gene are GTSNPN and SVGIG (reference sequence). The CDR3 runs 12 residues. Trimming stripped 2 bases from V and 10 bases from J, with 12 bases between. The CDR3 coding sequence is TGTGCCTGGAGTCAACTAGGGGGAGAGCAGTTCTTC. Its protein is CAWSQLGGEQFF.

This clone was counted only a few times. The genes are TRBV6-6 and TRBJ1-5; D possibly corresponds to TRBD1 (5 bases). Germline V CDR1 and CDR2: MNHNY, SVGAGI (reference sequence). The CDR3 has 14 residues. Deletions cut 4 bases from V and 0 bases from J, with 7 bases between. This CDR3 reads CASSSGYSNQPQHF. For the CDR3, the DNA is TGTGCCAGCAGTTCAGGGTATAGCAATCAGCCCCAGCATTTT.

CDR3 amino acids: CASSIRTGKGATYNEQFF. The CDR3 DNA follows: TGTGCCAGCAGCATAAGGACGGGTAAGGGGGCTACCTACAATGAGCAGTTCTTC. This sequence joins TRBV4-2 and TRBJ2-1; 7 bases agree with TRBD1. V shed 5 bases, J shed 2 bases, and the junction held 15 bases outside the gene matches. CDR3 length: 18 residues. Looked up from germline, CDR1 is LGHNA and CDR2 is YNFKEQ.

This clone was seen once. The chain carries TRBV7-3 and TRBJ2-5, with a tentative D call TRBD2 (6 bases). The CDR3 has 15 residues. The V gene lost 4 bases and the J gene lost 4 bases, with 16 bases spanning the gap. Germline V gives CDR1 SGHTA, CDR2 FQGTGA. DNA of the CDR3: TGTGCCAGCAGCTCGGCGGGGCGGGAAGGAGAGACCCAGTACTTC. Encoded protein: CASSSAGREGETQYF.

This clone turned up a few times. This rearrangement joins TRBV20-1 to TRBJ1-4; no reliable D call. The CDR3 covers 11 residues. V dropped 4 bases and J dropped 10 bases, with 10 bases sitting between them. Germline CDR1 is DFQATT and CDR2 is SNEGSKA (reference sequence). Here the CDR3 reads CSATADVKLFF. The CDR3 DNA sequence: TGCAGTGCTACGGCGGATGTAAAACTGTTTTTT.

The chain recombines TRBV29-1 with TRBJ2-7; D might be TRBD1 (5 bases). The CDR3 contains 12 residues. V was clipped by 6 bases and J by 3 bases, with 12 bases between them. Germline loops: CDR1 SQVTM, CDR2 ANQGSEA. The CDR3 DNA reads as TGCAGCGTGAACGATGACAGCTACGAGCAGTACTTC. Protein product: CSVNDDSYEQYF.

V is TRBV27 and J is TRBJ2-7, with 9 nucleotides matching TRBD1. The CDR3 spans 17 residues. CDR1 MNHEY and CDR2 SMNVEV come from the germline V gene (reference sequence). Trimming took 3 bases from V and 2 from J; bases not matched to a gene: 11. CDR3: CASSFLMGQGTAYEQYF. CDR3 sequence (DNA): TGTGCCAGCAGTTTCCTCATGGGACAGGGAACCGCCTACGAGCAGTACTTC.

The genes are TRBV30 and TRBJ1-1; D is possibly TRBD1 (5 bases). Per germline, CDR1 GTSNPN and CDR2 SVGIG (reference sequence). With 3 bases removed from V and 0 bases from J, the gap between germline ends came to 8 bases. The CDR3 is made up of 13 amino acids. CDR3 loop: CAWRTGLNTEAFF. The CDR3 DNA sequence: TGTGCCTGGAGAACAGGCTTGAACACTGAAGCTTTCTTT. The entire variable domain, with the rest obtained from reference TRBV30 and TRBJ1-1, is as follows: SQTIHQWPATLVQPVGSPLSLECTVEGTSNPNLYWYRQAAGRGLQLLFYSVGIGQISSEVPQNLSASRPQDRQFILSSKKLLLSDSGFYLCAWRTGLNTEAFFGQGTRLTVV.

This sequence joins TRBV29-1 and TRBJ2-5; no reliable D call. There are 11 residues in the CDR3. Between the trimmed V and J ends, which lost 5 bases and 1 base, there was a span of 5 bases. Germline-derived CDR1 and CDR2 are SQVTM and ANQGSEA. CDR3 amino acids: CSVQIQETQYF. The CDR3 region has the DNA TGCAGCGTTCAAATCCAAGAGACCCAGTACTTC. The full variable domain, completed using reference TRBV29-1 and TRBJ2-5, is SAVISQKPSRDICQRGTSLTIQCQVDSQVTMMFWYRQQPGQSLTLIATANQGSEATYESGFVIDKFPISRPNLTFSTLTVSNMSPEDSSIYLCSVQIQETQYFGPGTRLLVL.

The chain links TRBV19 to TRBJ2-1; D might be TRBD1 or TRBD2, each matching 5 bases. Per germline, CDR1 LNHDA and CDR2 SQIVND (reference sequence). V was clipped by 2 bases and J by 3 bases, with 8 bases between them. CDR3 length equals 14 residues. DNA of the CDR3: TGTGCCAGTAGTATATGGGGGAGCTACAATGAGCAGTTCTTC. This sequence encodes CASSIWGSYNEQFF. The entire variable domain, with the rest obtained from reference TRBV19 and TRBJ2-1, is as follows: DGGITQSPKYLFRKEGQNVTLSCEQNLNHDAMYWYRQDPGQGLRLIYYSQIVNDFQKGDIAEGYSVSREKKESFPLTVTSAQKNPTAFYLCASSIWGSYNEQFFGPGTRLTVL.

DNA of the CDR3: TGTGCCAGCAGTGAACGGGACAGGGGGCGAAGAGGGAATCAGCCCCAGCATTTT. This sequence encodes CASSERDRGRRGNQPQHF. The chain joins TRBV25-1 to TRBJ1-5; 12 positions match TRBD1. The J segment lost 4 bases and the V segment lost 2 bases, leaving 9 bases of the junction unmatched. There are 18 residues in the CDR3. CDR1 is MGHDK, CDR2 SYGVNS, per germline.

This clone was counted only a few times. The CDR3 protein is CSVAGTVTGELFF. Written as DNA, the CDR3 is TGCAGCGTTGCCGGGACAGTCACCGGGGAGCTGTTTTTT. This chain links TRBV29-1 with TRBJ2-2, with 7 bases aligning to TRBD1. In germline, CDR1 is SQVTM, CDR2 ANQGSEA. This CDR3 has 13 residues. V shed 4 bases, J shed 4 bases, and the junction held 3 bases outside the gene matches.

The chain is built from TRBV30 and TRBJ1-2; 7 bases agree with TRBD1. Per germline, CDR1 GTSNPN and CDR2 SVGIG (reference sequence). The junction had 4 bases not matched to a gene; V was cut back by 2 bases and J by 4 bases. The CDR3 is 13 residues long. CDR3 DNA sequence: TGTGCCTGGAGTTTGGGACAGAGCTATGGCTACACCTTC. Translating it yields CAWSLGQSYGYTF.

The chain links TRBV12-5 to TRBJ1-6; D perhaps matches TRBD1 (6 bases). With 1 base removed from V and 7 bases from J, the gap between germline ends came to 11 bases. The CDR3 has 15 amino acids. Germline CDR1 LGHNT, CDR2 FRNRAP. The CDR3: CASGLESGGNSPLHF. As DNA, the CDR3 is TGTGCTAGTGGTTTGGAGTCGGGGGGCAATTCACCCCTCCACTTT.

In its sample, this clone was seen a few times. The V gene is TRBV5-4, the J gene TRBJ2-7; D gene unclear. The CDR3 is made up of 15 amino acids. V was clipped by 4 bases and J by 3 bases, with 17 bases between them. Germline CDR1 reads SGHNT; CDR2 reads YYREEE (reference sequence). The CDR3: CASSVADGTYYEQYF. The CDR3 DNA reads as TGTGCCAGCAGCGTAGCTGACGGAACCTACTACGAGCAGTACTTC.